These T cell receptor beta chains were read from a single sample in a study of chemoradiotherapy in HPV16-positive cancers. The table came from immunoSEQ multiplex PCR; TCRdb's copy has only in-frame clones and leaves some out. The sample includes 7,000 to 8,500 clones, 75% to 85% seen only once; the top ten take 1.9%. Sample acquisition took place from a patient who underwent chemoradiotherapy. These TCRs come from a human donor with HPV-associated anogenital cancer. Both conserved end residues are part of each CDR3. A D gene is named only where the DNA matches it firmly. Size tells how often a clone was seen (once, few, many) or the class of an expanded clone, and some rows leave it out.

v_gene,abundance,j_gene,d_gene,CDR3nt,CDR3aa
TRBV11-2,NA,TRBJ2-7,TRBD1,TGTGCCAGCAGCTCAAGGGGACAGGGAATCTACGAGCAGTACTTC,CASSSRGQGIYEQYF
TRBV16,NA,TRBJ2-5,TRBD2,TGTGCCAGCAGCCAAGCTAGCGGGGGGATCCAAGAGACCCAGTACTTC,CASSQASGGIQETQYF
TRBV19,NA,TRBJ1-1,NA,TGTGCCAGTAAACCGGGACTTTTCATGAACACTGAAGCTTTCTTT,CASKPGLFMNTEAFF
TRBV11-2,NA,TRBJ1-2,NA,TGTGCCAGCAGCTTAGGGCAGGTTTATGGCTACACCTTC,CASSLGQVYGYTF
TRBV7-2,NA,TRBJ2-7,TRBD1,TGTGCCAGCAGCGTTACCGGGACAGGAGCATCCTACGAGCAGTACTTC,CASSVTGTGASYEQYF
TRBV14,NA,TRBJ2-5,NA,TGTGCCAGCAGCCAATGGCGCCAACAAGAGACCCAGTACTTC,CASSQWRQQETQYF
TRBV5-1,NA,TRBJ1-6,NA,TGCGCCAGCAGCACTCGGACCGCCGACTCACCCCTCCACTTT,CASSTRTADSPLHF
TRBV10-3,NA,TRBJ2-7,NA,TGTGCCATCAGTGAGGAAACCCGGGGGTCCTACGAGCAGTACTTC,CAISEETRGSYEQYF
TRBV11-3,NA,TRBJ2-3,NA,TGTGCCAGCAGCTCCCAAGGTGGCACAGATACGCAGTATTTT,CASSSQGGTDTQYF
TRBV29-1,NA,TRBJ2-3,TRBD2,TGCAGCGTGGGGGGGGTTCGGGAAGCTGACACAGATACGCAGTATTTT,CSVGGVREADTDTQYF
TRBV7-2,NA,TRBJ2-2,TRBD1,TGTGCCAGCAGCTTTGGGACAGGGGTCTACACCGGGGAGCTGTTTTTT,CASSFGTGVYTGELFF
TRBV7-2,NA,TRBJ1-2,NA,TGTGCCAGCAGCTTAGGAAGAGGCGGCTACACCTTC,CASSLGRGGYTF
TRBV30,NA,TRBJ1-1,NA,TGTGCCTGGAGTGTAGAGATAGGGCAGATTGAAGCTTTCTTT,CAWSVEIGQIEAFF
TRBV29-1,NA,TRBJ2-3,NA,TGCAGCGTTGTAGGGGACGGGCTTAGCACAGATACGCAGTATTTT,CSVVGDGLSTDTQYF
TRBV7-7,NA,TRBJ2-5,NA,TGTGCTAGCAGCTTAGCAGCGGCAGCACAAGAGACCCAGTACTTC,CASSLAAAAQETQYF
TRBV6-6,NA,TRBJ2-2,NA,TGTGCCAGCAGGAGACAAACGAACACCGGGGAGCTGTTTTTT,CASRRQTNTGELFF
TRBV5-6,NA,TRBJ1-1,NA,TGTGCCAGCAGCTTGGACGGACTGCGGAACACTGAAGCTTTCTTT,CASSLDGLRNTEAFF
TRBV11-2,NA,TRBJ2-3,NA,TGTGCCAGCAGCTGGGCCAGCACAGATACGCAGTATTTT,CASSWASTDTQYF
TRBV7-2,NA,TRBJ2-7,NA,TGTGCCAGCAGCCCCCCAGGGGAAGGTTTCGAGCAGTACTTC,CASSPPGEGFEQYF
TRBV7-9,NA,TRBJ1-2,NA,TGTGCCAGCAGCGTTAGTAATGCCGATGGCTACACCTTC,CASSVSNADGYTF
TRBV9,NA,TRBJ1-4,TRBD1,TGTGCCAGCAGCCCGATTGACAGGGGGGCTCATGAAAAACTGTTTTTT,CASSPIDRGAHEKLFF
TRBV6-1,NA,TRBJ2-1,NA,TGTGCCAGCAGATCCAGCGGCAGCTCCTACAATGAGCAGTTCTTC,CASRSSGSSYNEQFF
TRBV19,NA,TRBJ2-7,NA,TGTGCCAGTAGCCCCCGGAGGAGCTCCTACGAGCAGTACTTC,CASSPRRSSYEQYF
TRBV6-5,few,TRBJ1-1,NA,TGTGCCAGCAGAATAAACACTGAAGCTTTCTTT,CASRINTEAFF
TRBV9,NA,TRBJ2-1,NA,TGTGCCAGCAGCGTAGGGGCGGCCAACGGTAGGTCAGATGAGCAGTTCTTC,CASSVGAANGRSDEQFF
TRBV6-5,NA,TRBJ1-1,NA,TGTGCCAGCAGTAGGGGGACGAACACTGAAGCTTTCTTT,CASSRGTNTEAFF
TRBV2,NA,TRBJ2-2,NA,TGTGCCAGCTCACCGTTCTCTTCGAACACCGGGGAGCTGTTTTTT,CASSPFSSNTGELFF
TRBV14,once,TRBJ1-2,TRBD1,TGTGCCAGCAGCCAGAGGACAGGGGGCCTTACCTTATATGGCTACACCTTC,CASSQRTGGLTLYGYTF
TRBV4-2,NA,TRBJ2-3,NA,TGTGCCAGCAGCCAAGACCAGCGGTACACAGATACGCAGTATTTT,CASSQDQRYTDTQYF
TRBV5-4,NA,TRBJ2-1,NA,TGTGCCAGCAGCTCGATTTTACTGGTCTCAGAGAATGAGCAGTTCTTC,CASSSILLVSENEQFF
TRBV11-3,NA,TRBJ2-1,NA,TGTGCCAGCAGCCCCCAGGGGAGCAATGAGCAGTTCTTC,CASSPQGSNEQFF
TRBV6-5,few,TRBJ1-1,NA,TGTGCTATTAAAAGGGCCATGAACACTGAAGCTTTCTTT,CAIKRAMNTEAFF
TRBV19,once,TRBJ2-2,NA,TGTGCCAGTACCGAACACTACACCGGGGAGCTGTTTTTT,CASTEHYTGELFF
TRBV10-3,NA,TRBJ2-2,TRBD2,TGTGCCATCAGTGAGTCTGGGACTAGTTCGGGGGAGCTGTTTTTT,CAISESGTSSGELFF
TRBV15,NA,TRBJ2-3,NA,TGTGCCACCAGCGGGGGGGCGGGAAGAGGGACAGATACGCAGTATTTT,CATSGGAGRGTDTQYF
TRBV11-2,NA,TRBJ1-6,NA,TGTGCCAGCAGCGTTAGGGGAGGAGGGAACTCACCCCTCCACTTT,CASSVRGGGNSPLHF
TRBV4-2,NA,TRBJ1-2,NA,TGTGCCAGCAGCCGAGCGTCGAGCTATGGCTACACCTTC,CASSRASSYGYTF
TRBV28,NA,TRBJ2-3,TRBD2,TGTGCCAGCAGTCCCACCCTAGCGGGAGGGGCAGATACGCAGTATTTT,CASSPTLAGGADTQYF
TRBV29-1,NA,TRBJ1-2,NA,TGCAGCCCGAGAGGACAGCCTTACTATGGCTACACCTTC,CSPRGQPYYGYTF
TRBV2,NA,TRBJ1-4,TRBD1,TGTGCCAGCATTCCGGGACAGGGTAATGAAAAACTGTTTTTT,CASIPGQGNEKLFF
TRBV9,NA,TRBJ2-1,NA,TGTGCCAGCAGCGAAAGGACCCCTCCCTACAATGAGCAGTTCTTC,CASSERTPPYNEQFF
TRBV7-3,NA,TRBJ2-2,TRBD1,TGTGCCAGCAGCCCGCCCCGGACAGGGGTGGGCACCGGGGAGCTGTTTTTT,CASSPPRTGVGTGELFF
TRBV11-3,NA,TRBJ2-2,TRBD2,TGTGCCAGCAGCTTGACTAGCGCCGGGGAGCTGTTTTTT,CASSLTSAGELFF
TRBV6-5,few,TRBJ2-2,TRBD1,TGTGCCAGCAGTTACGGACAGGGGGCCACCGGGGAGCTGTTTTTT,CASSYGQGATGELFF
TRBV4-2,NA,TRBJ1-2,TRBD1,TGTGCCAGCAGCCAACCTGACAGGGGCGCTACCTATGGCTACACCTTC,CASSQPDRGATYGYTF
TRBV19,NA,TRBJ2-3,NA,TGTGCCAGTAGTTCCCTTAATACGCAGTATTTT,CASSSLNTQYF
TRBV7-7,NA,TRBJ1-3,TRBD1,TGTGCCAGCAGCCCACGGACAGGGCCTGGAAACACCATATATTTT,CASSPRTGPGNTIYF
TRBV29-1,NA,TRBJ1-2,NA,TGCAGCGTTGAAGGAAATGGCTACACCTTC,CSVEGNGYTF
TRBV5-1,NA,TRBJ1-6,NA,TGCGCCAGCAGCTTGCTGGTGAGCTCCTATAATTCACCCCTCCACTTT,CASSLLVSSYNSPLHF
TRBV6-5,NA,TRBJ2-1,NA,TGTGCCAGCAGTTACCACCCCAAGTCGGATGAGCAGTTCTTC,CASSYHPKSDEQFF
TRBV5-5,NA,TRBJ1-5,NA,TGTGCCAGCAGCCGGTCCCACGGGACCCCAGATCAGCCCCAGCATTTT,CASSRSHGTPDQPQHF
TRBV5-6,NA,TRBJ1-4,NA,TGTGCCAGCAGCTTGAAGCGGTCGGGTGAAAAACTGTTTTTT,CASSLKRSGEKLFF
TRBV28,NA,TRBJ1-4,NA,TGTGCCAGCATGGGGGACACAAGATCTGAAAAACTGTTTTTT,CASMGDTRSEKLFF
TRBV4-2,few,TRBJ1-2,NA,TGTGCCAGCAGCCCGCAGCCAGGCGAGGGGTATGGCTACACCTTC,CASSPQPGEGYGYTF
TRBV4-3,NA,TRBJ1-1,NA,TGCGCCAGCAGCCAAGCCAGGTACACTGAAGCTTTCTTT,CASSQARYTEAFF
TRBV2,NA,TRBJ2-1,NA,TGTGCCAGCAGGCCAGACGAGGGGGAGCAGTTCTTC,CASRPDEGEQFF
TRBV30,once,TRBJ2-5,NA,TGTGCCTGGATCACAGAAGAGACCCAGTACTTC,CAWITEETQYF
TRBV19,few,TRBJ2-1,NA,TGTGCCAGTAGTATAGTAGCGGAGGACAATGAGCAGTTCTTC,CASSIVAEDNEQFF